One sample yielded the 27 T cell receptor beta chains listed below, sequenced in a study of vaccination and CD4 T cells after COVID-19. Their cognate antigens are unknown. Sequencing of cultured CD4+ T cell DNA used the Oncomine TCR Beta short-read assay. MiXCR, applied by TCRdb to the PCR reads, yields one record per CDR3 protein. The profile covers 9,000 to 13,000 distinct CDR3 sequences, with 30% to 35% appearing a single time and around 14% taken by the ten largest. The sample's treatment: approximately 11-day PBMC culture with coronavirus spike peptide pools or control peptides (ViraFEST assay). The sequencing here drew on CD4+ T cells from blood, cultured in vitro, taken after SARS-CoV-2 vaccination. The source is a human donor who had recovered from COVID-19.

This clonotype showed up just a few times. The CDR3 nucleotides read TGTGCCAGCAGCCTAGTGGGACAGTACAATGAGCAGTTCTTC. Translated, it gives CASSLVGQYNEQFF. The genes are TRBV7-2 and TRBJ2-1; 7 bases line up with TRBD1. After removal of 5 bases from V and 4 bases from J, the junction contained 5 bases not matched to a gene. Germline V gene data show CDR1 as SGHTA and CDR2 as FQGNSA. This CDR3 has 14 residues. The whole variable domain, filled in from reference TRBV7-2 and TRBJ2-1, reads GAGVSQSPSNKVTEKGKDVELRCDPISGHTALYWYRQSLGQGLEFLIYFQGNSAPDKSGLPSDRFSAERTGGSVSTLTIQRTQQEDSAVYLCASSLVGQYNEQFFGPGTRLTVL.

The chain employs TRBV7-2 and TRBJ2-3, with TRBD2 matching over 8 bases. With 1 base clipped from V and 6 bases from J, the junction kept 6 bases outside the gene matches. The CDR3 spans 15 residues. The germline gives CDR1 SGHTA, CDR2 FQGNSA. The CDR3 protein is CASSLGGTRLDTQYF. Written as DNA, the CDR3 is TGTGCCAGCAGCTTAGGAGGGACTAGGCTGGATACGCAGTATTTT.

V and J are TRBV20-1 and TRBJ1-4; D may be TRBD1 (6 bases). The CDR3 is 14 amino acids. Trimming removed 3 bases at V and 7 bases at J, with 15 bases between. The V gene's germline CDR1 is DFQATT and CDR2 SNEGSKA (reference sequence). The DNA for the CDR3 is TGCAGTGCTAGTCACAGGGACCGGGCTGAAAAACTGTTTTTT. This gives the protein CSASHRDRAEKLFF.

A single count supports this clonotype. This rearrangement joins TRBV12-3 or TRBV12-4 to TRBJ2-7; 9 nucleotides line up with TRBD2. This CDR3 is built from 15 residues. The J segment lost 5 bases and the V segment lost 6 bases, leaving 11 bases of the junction unmatched. CDR3 loop: CASRQVAGAGNEQYF. CDR3 nucleotide sequence: TGTGCCAGCAGACAGGTAGCGGGAGCTGGAAACGAGCAGTACTTC.

In DNA, the CDR3 is TGCAGTGCCCCGACAGTATCAAGGAATGAGCAGTTCTTC. As protein: CSAPTVSRNEQFF. J is TRBJ2-1 and V is TRBV20-1; D possibly corresponds to TRBD1 (5 bases). Germline CDR1 DFQATT, CDR2 SNEGSKA (reference sequence). The V and J ends lost 6 bases and 7 bases respectively, with 16 bases between them. The CDR3 is 13 amino acids.

J is TRBJ2-5 and V is TRBV6-1, with TRBD1 identical over 9 bases. This CDR3 spans 15 amino acids. Germline trimming cut 6 bases from V and 2 bases from J; bases unmatched to any gene: 7. Germline V gene sequence: CDR1 MNHNS, CDR2 SASEGT. CDR3 residues: CASRQDRGEQETQYF. The CDR3 nucleotides read TGTGCCAGCAGACAGGACAGGGGTGAACAAGAGACCCAGTACTTC.

J is TRBJ2-1 and V is TRBV4-1, with 11 positions matching TRBD2. Germline-derived CDR1 and CDR2 are MGHRA and YSYEKL. The CDR3 spans 18 residues. Trimming cost V 4 bases and J 1 base; bases outside gene matches: 9. The CDR3 region is CASSLLPLAGGSYNEQFF. The CDR3 coding sequence is TGCGCCAGCAGCCTTCTCCCCCTAGCGGGAGGTTCCTACAATGAGCAGTTCTTC.

In its sample, this clonotype was seen a few times. The J gene is TRBJ1-2, the V gene TRBV20-1, with TRBD1 as a possible D gene (6 bases). The CDR3 sequence is 14 residues long. The V end was cut by 6 bases, the J end by 2 bases, with 16 bases between. Germline CDR1 DFQATT, CDR2 SNEGSKA (reference sequence). The CDR3 loop is CSAATGTQNYGYTF. The CDR3 DNA is TGCAGTGCCGCGACAGGAACCCAAAACTATGGCTACACCTTC.

The chain's CDR3 is CSARPPPGQGYEQYF. CDR3 sequence (DNA): TGCAGTGCACGACCGCCGCCGGGACAGGGGTACGAGCAGTACTTC. The J gene is TRBJ2-7, the V gene TRBV20-1, with TRBD1 matching 10 bases. V lost 6 bases, J lost 4 bases, and 12 bases stayed unmatched. Germline V lookup: CDR1 DFQATT, CDR2 SNEGSKA (reference sequence). The CDR3 spans 15 residues.

The V and J genes are TRBV5-1 and TRBJ1-1; a weak D match, TRBD1 (6 bases). The V end was cut by 4 bases, the J end by 1 base, with 8 bases between. The germline V gene has CDR1 SGHRS and CDR2 YFSETQ. This CDR3 contains 13 residues. This CDR3 is CASSSRGNTEAFF. CDR3 nucleotides: TGCGCCAGCAGCAGCAGGGGGAACACTGAAGCTTTCTTT.

This clonotype turned up a few times. J is TRBJ2-3 and V is TRBV7-2; maybe TRBD1 (5 bases). Germline CDR1 SGHTA, CDR2 FQGNSA. This CDR3 is built from 14 residues. V shed 10 bases and J shed 0 bases, with 14 bases lying between them. The CDR3 loop reads CATTGSPSTDTQYF. The CDR3 DNA sequence: TGTGCCACAACAGGAAGCCCTAGCACAGATACGCAGTATTTT.

In this sample, this clonotype turned up a few times. The gene calls are TRBV11-2 and TRBJ2-1; 7 nucleotides agree with TRBD1. Per germline, CDR1 SGHAT and CDR2 FQNNGV. This CDR3 is 17 amino acids long. Unmatched junction bases numbered 16, after V lost 5 bases and J lost 6 bases. The CDR3: CASSDRLRGRRGNEQFF. The CDR3 region has the DNA TGTGCCAGCAGCGACCGTTTGAGGGGGCGACGGGGCAATGAGCAGTTCTTC.

This clonotype was picked up a small number of times. This chain connects TRBV27 to TRBJ2-3; D may be TRBD2 (5 bases). V was cut by 8 bases and J by 1 base, with 19 bases left in between. Germline loops: CDR1 MNHEY, CDR2 SMNVEV (reference sequence). This CDR3 is built from 16 residues. CDR3 DNA sequence: TGTGCCAGCTGCCAAAGAGCGGCCGGTGGCACAGATACGCAGTATTTT. It encodes CASCQRAAGGTDTQYF.

This clonotype showed up just a few times. This chain joins TRBV20-1 and TRBJ2-1; the match to TRBD2 covers 8 bases. This CDR3 comprises 17 residues. V lost 6 bases, J lost 3 bases, and 16 bases stayed unmatched. CDR1 is DFQATT, CDR2 SNEGSKA, per germline (reference sequence). The CDR3 nucleotides read TGCAGTGCCATCTTTAGCGGGGACTTAGGGGACTACAATGAGCAGTTCTTC. Translated: CSAIFSGDLGDYNEQFF.

The chain has TRBV20-1 and TRBJ2-1; 9 bases agree with TRBD2. Unmatched junction bases numbered 9, after V lost 3 bases and J lost 3 bases. Germline lookup yields CDR1 DFQATT and CDR2 SNEGSKA (reference sequence). CDR3 length: 16 amino acids. CDR3 amino acids: CSASSLAGGFYNEQFF. As DNA, the CDR3 is TGCAGTGCTAGCTCCCTCGCGGGAGGGTTCTACAATGAGCAGTTCTTC.

This clonotype is categorized as large. V is TRBV7-2 and J is TRBJ1-5, with unresolved D. Germline V lookup: CDR1 SGHTA, CDR2 FQGNSA. This CDR3 is 14 amino acids long. The germline V and J ends were trimmed by 3 bases and 2 bases, with 8 bases remaining between them. Here the CDR3 reads CASSFNTGNQPQHF. The CDR3 DNA is TGTGCCAGCAGCTTCAATACAGGCAATCAGCCCCAGCATTTT.

DNA of the CDR3: TGCAGTGCTAGGTCCTCAGCCTTTAATTCACCCCTCCACTTT. Translation gives CSARSSAFNSPLHF. The gene calls are TRBV20-1 and TRBJ1-6; D is unresolved. Germline V gene lookup returns CDR1 DFQATT and CDR2 SNEGSKA (reference sequence). V lost 3 bases, J lost 6 bases, and 12 bases lay in between. This CDR3 contains 14 residues.

The CDR3 DNA is TGTGCCAGCAGCCCCGAGAAGACAGTCTTGCTAGCGGGAGGGAGCACAGATACGCAGTATTTT. Residues: CASSPEKTVLLAGGSTDTQYF. The chain couples TRBV28 to TRBJ2-3; 12 bases are shared with TRBD2. Germline V lookup: CDR1 MDHEN, CDR2 SYDVKM. Trimming took 6 bases from V and 0 from J; bases not matched to a gene: 19. The length of the CDR3 is 21 residues. Variable domain in full (rest from reference TRBV28 and TRBJ2-3): DVKVTQSSRYLVKRTGEKVFLECVQDMDHENMFWYRQDPGLGLRLIYFSYDVKMKEKGDIPEGYSVSREKKERFSLILESASTNQTSMYLCASSPEKTVLLAGGSTDTQYFGPGTRLTVL.

The chain couples TRBV28 to TRBJ1-2; D unclear. V was trimmed by 2 bases and J by 8 bases, leaving 9 bases between them. The CDR3 sequence is 12 residues long. Germline V gene data show CDR1 as MDHEN and CDR2 as SYDVKM. CDR3 nucleotides: TGTGCCAGCAGTTTAGACGTCTCAGGCTACACCTTC. Translation: CASSLDVSGYTF.

This clonotype appeared a few times. J is TRBJ2-1 and V is TRBV7-2; D may match TRBD1 or TRBD2 (6 bases each). Trimming cost V 4 bases and J 8 bases, with 27 bases left between them. This CDR3 comprises 18 residues. Per the germline V gene, CDR1 is SGHTA and CDR2 is FQGNSA. CDR3 in amino acids: CASSSKGGIAARRDEQFF. CDR3 DNA sequence: TGTGCCAGCAGCTCCAAGGGGGGTATAGCGGCCCGTCGGGATGAGCAGTTCTTC. The variable domain in full, completed from reference TRBV7-2 and TRBJ2-1, reads GAGVSQSPSNKVTEKGKDVELRCDPISGHTALYWYRQSLGQGLEFLIYFQGNSAPDKSGLPSDRFSAERTGGSVSTLTIQRTQQEDSAVYLCASSSKGGIAARRDEQFFGPGTRLTVL.

The rearrangement joins TRBV19 to TRBJ1-2, with TRBD1 matching over 9 bases. The CDR3 consists of 12 residues. CDR1 and CDR2 from the germline V gene are LNHDA and SQIVND (reference sequence). Here the CDR3 reads CAKDRGMDGYTF. As DNA, the CDR3 is TGTGCGAAGGACAGGGGAATGGATGGCTACACCTTC.

V gene TRBV14 combines with J gene TRBJ1-2, with 9 positions matching TRBD1. V trimming: 0 bases; J trimming: 4 bases; junction bases outside the gene matches: 6. CDR3 length: 16 residues. CDR1 SGHDN and CDR2 FVKESK come from the germline V gene. CDR3: CASSQDPRDRVYGYTF. The CDR3 DNA is TGTGCCAGCAGCCAAGACCCCAGGGACAGGGTCTATGGCTACACCTTC. The entire variable domain, with the rest obtained from reference TRBV14 and TRBJ1-2, is as follows: EAGVTQFPSHSVIEKGQTVTLRCDPISGHDNLYWYRRVMGKEIKFLLHFVKESKQDESGMPNNRFLAERTGGTYSTLKVQPAELEDSGVYFCASSQDPRDRVYGYTFGSGTRLTVV.

The chain employs TRBV28 and TRBJ1-4; possible D gene TRBD1, 5 bases. V lost 5 bases to trimming and J lost 15 bases, with 16 bases between them. CDR3 length: 12 residues. CDR1 and CDR2 (germline): MDHEN, SYDVKM. CDR3 sequence reads: CASSDLPGRMFF. The CDR3 DNA is TGTGCCAGCAGTGACCTCCCGGGACGTATGTTTTTT. The entire variable domain, with the rest obtained from reference TRBV28 and TRBJ1-4, is as follows: DVKVTQSSRYLVKRTGEKVFLECVQDMDHENMFWYRQDPGLGLRLIYFSYDVKMKEKGDIPEGYSVSREKKERFSLILESASTNQTSMYLCASSDLPGRMFFGSGTQLSVL.

This clonotype was counted between two and nine times. This chain connects TRBV7-2 to TRBJ1-5, with D unclear. This CDR3 region has 15 residues. V dropped 1 base and J dropped 0 bases, with 7 bases sitting between them. Germline V gene data show CDR1 as SGHTA and CDR2 as FQGNSA. CDR3 in DNA: TGTGCCAGCAGCTTAGTGCCGGGTAGCAATCAGCCCCAGCATTTT. Translation: CASSLVPGSNQPQHF.

This clonotype ranks as medium-sized. The rearrangement uses TRBV7-2 and TRBJ1-5, with 7 bases identical to TRBD1. This CDR3 has 15 amino acids. CDR1 is SGHTA, CDR2 FQGNSA, per germline. Trimming took 5 bases from V and 3 from J; bases not matched to a gene: 7. The CDR3 DNA reads as TGTGCCAGCAGCACCCAGACAGGGTACAATCAGCCCCAGCATTTT. Translated: CASSTQTGYNQPQHF.

The sample holds a few counts of this clonotype. The V call is TRBV2, the J call TRBJ2-3; perhaps TRBD1 as D (6 bases). The ends were cut back, 5 bases at V and 3 bases at J, with 9 bases in the middle. This CDR3 has 13 amino acids. CDR1 is SNHLY, CDR2 FYNNEI, per germline. CDR3 in amino acids: CASSTGWTDTQYF. The CDR3 DNA reads as TGTGCCAGCAGTACAGGGTGGACAGATACGCAGTATTTT. The variable domain in full, with the rest retrieved from reference TRBV2 and TRBJ2-3, is EPEVTQTPSHQVTQMGQEVILRCVPISNHLYFYWYRQILGQKVEFLVSFYNNEISEKSEIFDDQFSVERPDGSNFTLKIRSTKLEDSAMYFCASSTGWTDTQYFGPGTRLTVL.

The table lists this clonotype with a count of one. The rearrangement uses TRBV6-2 or TRBV6-3 and TRBJ2-5; 12 bases are a match to TRBD2. Germline CDR1 MNHEY, CDR2 SVGEGT. The trim removed 7 bases at V and 6 bases at J, leaving 6 bases unmatched. The CDR3 covers 14 residues. The CDR3 DNA reads as TGTGCCAGCACTAGACTAGCGGGAGTGAAGACCCAGTACTTC. It is translated as CASTRLAGVKTQYF.